These T cell receptor beta chains were read from a single sample in a study of PD-1 blockade in classical Hodgkin lymphoma. Method: immunoSEQ multiplex PCR; TCRdb's copy keeps in-frame clones and lacks some. The sample holds nearly 25,000 clones, about four fifths seen once. The material was CD4+ T cells from blood, obtained at baseline. The receptor set was obtained from a human donor with classical Hodgkin lymphoma. Each CDR3 is given with its conserved first and last residue. The D gene is left open where the match is weak. Clone size is not always given. Where it is, it says once, few, many or a class for expanded clones.

TRBJ2-7	.	TRBV4-3	TRBD1	CASSQRTGGNYEQYF	TGCGCCAGCAGCCAGCGGACAGGGGGAAACTACGAGCAGTACTTC
TRBJ1-2	.	TRBV11-3	TRBD1	CASSFDRGYGYTF	TGTGCCAGCAGCTTCGACAGGGGCTATGGCTACACCTTC
TRBJ1-1	.	TRBV7-9	.	CASSFLEGAFF	TGTGCCAGCAGCTTTTTGGAAGGAGCTTTCTTT
TRBJ1-1	.	TRBV18	TRBD1	CASSLTPTGQGNTEAFF	TGTGCCAGCTCACTTACACCCACGGGACAGGGGAACACTGAAGCTTTCTTT
TRBJ2-1	once	TRBV28	.	CASRFGDDEQFF	TGTGCCAGCAGATTTGGGGATGATGAGCAGTTCTTC
TRBJ1-5	.	TRBV30	.	CAWGREYNQPQHF	TGTGCCTGGGGACGGGAATACAATCAGCCCCAGCATTTT
TRBJ2-2	.	TRBV11-2	TRBD1	CASSSPGTVWLFF	TGTGCCAGCAGCTCCCCGGGGACAGTTTGGCTGTTTTTT
TRBJ1-4	.	TRBV30	TRBD1	CAWIGPPTGRLRGEGEKLFF	TGTGCCTGGATTGGCCCTCCGACAGGGAGGTTACGCGGGGAGGGTGAAAAACTGTTTTTT
TRBJ2-5	.	TRBV7-7	TRBD1	CASSPGGHPGETQYF	TGTGCTAGCAGCCCAGGGGGTCACCCGGGAGAGACCCAGTACTTC
TRBJ1-6	.	TRBV7-2	TRBD1	CASSKSGTANSPLHF	TGTGCCAGCAGCAAATCCGGGACAGCGAATTCACCCCTCCACTTT